Following are 26 T cell receptor beta chains from one sample sequenced in a study of regulatory T cells in long-lasting Graves disease. Building of the TCR beta libraries involved iRepertoire HTBI primers and Arm-PCR of CDR3 regions. Using its own MiXCR run on the multiplex PCR reads, TCRdb lists one record per CDR3 protein. The table records 400,000 to 500,000 distinct CDR3 sequences, roughly 17% of them present only once. Regarding time point: newly diagnosed GD, antithyroid drugs for less than 3 months. PBMC-extracted RNA yielded the TCR library. The same sample was also studied in work on T cells in Graves' hyperthyroidism and ophthalmopathy.

The sequencing used peripheral blood mononuclear cells (PBMCs), collected at new diagnosis, from a patient treated with antithyroid drugs. These receptor sequences come from a woman younger than 35 with Graves disease.

The V and J genes are TRBV12-5 and TRBJ2-2, with 9 bases fitting TRBD1. CDR1 is LGHNT and CDR2 is FRNRAP in the germline V gene. With V trimmed by 0 bases and J by 5 bases, 10 bases remained unmatched. The CDR3 spans 18 residues. Here the CDR3 reads CASGLVQGAHYVTGELFF. The DNA for the CDR3 is TGTGCTAGTGGTTTGGTACAGGGGGCGCATTATGTGACCGGGGAGCTGTTTTTT.

This clonotype came up many times. This sequence joins TRBV30 and TRBJ2-3, with D unclear. The ends were cut back, 2 bases at V and 3 bases at J, with 9 bases in the middle. Germline CDR1 GTSNPN, CDR2 SVGIG (reference sequence). This CDR3 has 13 amino acids. The CDR3 DNA reads TGTGCCTGGAGTTTTCTCAGGACAGATACGCAGTATTTT. This translates into CAWSFLRTDTQYF.

This clonotype was observed at least ten times. V is TRBV5-1 and J is TRBJ2-7; tentatively, D is TRBD2 (6 bases). CDR1 is SGHRS, CDR2 YFSETQ, per germline. The CDR3 length is 15 residues. Trimming removed 5 bases at V and 11 bases at J, with 26 bases between. In DNA form, the CDR3 reads TGCGCCAGCAGTCGTGGATCCGGGGGATTACCCGGGGAGTACTTC. Amino acid sequence: CASSRGSGGLPGEYF.

This clonotype was detected many times. The rearrangement uses TRBV3-1 and TRBJ2-1; possible D gene TRBD2, 5 bases. This CDR3 comprises 12 residues. V was pared by 8 bases and J by 5 bases, with 10 bases between. CDR1 LGHDT and CDR2 YNNKEL come from the germline V gene (reference sequence). CDR3 nucleotides: TGTGCCAGCTCTTTCGGGAACAATGAGCAGTTCTTC. Protein product: CASSFGNNEQFF.

The chain recombines TRBV24-1 with TRBJ2-5, with 13 nucleotides matching TRBD2. Losses at the gene ends were 1 base for V and 0 bases for J; bases not matched to a gene: 7. Per the germline V gene, CDR1 is KGHDR and CDR2 is SFDVKD. The CDR3 runs to 19 residues. The chain's CDR3 is CATSDFQTSGRLNQETQYF. The CDR3 DNA reads as TGTGCCACCAGTGATTTTCAGACTAGCGGGAGGCTCAACCAAGAGACCCAGTACTTC.

This clonotype was found a few times. This sequence joins TRBV10-2 and TRBJ2-1, with 7 nucleotides matching TRBD1. Germline CDR1 is WSHSY and CDR2 is SAAADI. With V trimmed by 8 bases and J by 5 bases, 6 bases remained unmatched. The CDR3 length is 13 residues. CDR3 nucleotide sequence: TGCGCCAGCTCCGCGACAGGGAACAATGAGCAGTTCTTC. It translates to CASSATGNNEQFF.

This clonotype was seen repeatedly, ten times or more. CDR3: CASSLEEGHYEQYF. The DNA of the CDR3 is TGTGCCAGCAGCTTAGAGGAGGGTCACTACGAGCAGTACTTC. The genes are TRBV11-2 and TRBJ2-7, with a possible D match to TRBD2 (6 bases). The CDR3 covers 14 residues. Looked up from germline, CDR1 is SGHAT and CDR2 is FQNNGV. Trimming removed 0 bases from V and 3 bases from J, with 9 bases in between. Combining the CDR3 with reference TRBV11-2 and TRBJ2-7 gives the whole variable domain EAGVAQSPRYKIIEKRQSVAFWCNPISGHATLYWYQQILGQGPKLLIQFQNNGVVDDSQLPKDRFSAERLKGVDSTLKIQPAKLEDSAVYLCASSLEEGHYEQYFGPGTRLTVT.

There are a few counts of this clonotype. The V gene is TRBV11-2, the J gene TRBJ2-1, with no clear D. Trimming took 5 bases from V and 7 from J, leaving 12 bases between them. Germline CDR1 and CDR2: SGHAT and FQNNGV. CDR3 size: 13 residues. The CDR3 region has the DNA TGTGCCAGCAGCCAAGAAGCGTTGAATGAGCAGTTCTTC. It specifies CASSQEALNEQFF.

This chain connects TRBV2 to TRBJ1-2; the D gene is possibly TRBD1 (5 bases). Trimming left V 2 bases short and J 3 bases short, with 10 bases between. Germline CDR1 and CDR2: SNHLY and FYNNEI. There are 14 residues in the CDR3. The CDR3 spells CASSEQTVYYGYTF. The CDR3 DNA sequence: TGTGCCAGCAGTGAACAGACAGTATACTATGGCTACACCTTC.

This clonotype was counted ten times or more. The chain combines TRBV5-1 with TRBJ2-7; D unclear. The germline V and J ends were trimmed by 1 base and 2 bases, with 4 bases remaining between them. In germline, CDR1 is SGHRS, CDR2 YFSETQ. CDR3 size: 12 residues. DNA for the CDR3: TGCGCCAGCAGCTTGCAGCCCTACGAGCAGTACTTC. This codes for CASSLQPYEQYF.

This sequence joins TRBV2 and TRBJ2-7; the match to TRBD1 covers 11 bases. With 2 bases clipped from V and 3 bases from J, the junction kept 3 bases outside the gene matches. Germline assignment: CDR1 SNHLY and CDR2 FYNNEI. The CDR3 extends over 15 amino acids. The CDR3 region has the DNA TGTGCCAGCAGTGAAACGGACAGGGGGCTCTACGAGCAGTACTTC. It encodes CASSETDRGLYEQYF.

In this sample, this clonotype turned up many times. The V gene is TRBV30, the J gene TRBJ2-5, with D hard to call. The length of the CDR3 is 13 residues. Germline V gene sequence: CDR1 GTSNPN, CDR2 SVGIG (reference sequence). The V end was cut by 0 bases, the J end by 4 bases, with 9 bases between. CDR3 nucleotides: TGTGCCTGGAGTGTATTGGGCCCAGAGACCCAGTACTTC. As protein: CAWSVLGPETQYF.

This clonotype has just a few counts. The chain carries TRBV28 and TRBJ2-2; 7 bases are a match to TRBD1. The V gene end was trimmed by 3 bases and the J gene end by 6 bases; junction bases not matched to a gene: 4. The CDR3 extends over 14 amino acids. Germline CDR1 is MDHEN and CDR2 is SYDVKM. The CDR3: CASSLTGKAGELFF. The DNA of the CDR3 is TGTGCCAGCAGTTTGACAGGGAAGGCCGGGGAGCTGTTTTTT.

This clonotype came up many times. The chain uses TRBV7-2 and TRBJ1-6; TRBD1 aligns across 8 bases. J was trimmed by 8 bases and V by 4 bases; bases with no gene match: 4. The CDR3 covers 14 residues. The germline gives CDR1 SGHTA, CDR2 FQGNSA. CDR3 sequence: CASSWGTGHSPLHF. CDR3 in DNA: TGTGCCAGCAGCTGGGGGACAGGACATTCACCCCTCCACTTT.

This clonotype was observed a handful of times. The chain couples TRBV24-1 to TRBJ2-1, with D hard to call. Per germline, CDR1 KGHDR and CDR2 SFDVKD. V was shortened by 3 bases and J by 2 bases, with 19 bases between the two germline ends. This CDR3 is built from 18 residues. CDR3 protein: CATSDPAPRNGAYNEQFF. CDR3 coding DNA: TGTGCCACCAGTGATCCAGCACCGAGAAATGGTGCCTACAATGAGCAGTTCTTC.

This clonotype has a count of ten or more. The gene calls are TRBV7-2 and TRBJ1-4; D is possibly TRBD1 (6 bases). Trimming removed 1 base from V and 5 bases from J, with 17 bases in between. Germline CDR1 SGHTA, CDR2 FQGNSA. The CDR3 length is 17 residues. This CDR3 is CASSLGVSGASNEKLFF. The CDR3 DNA sequence: TGTGCCAGCAGCTTAGGGGTGTCGGGGGCATCGAATGAAAAACTGTTTTTT.

This clonotype was observed a few times. The V call is TRBV9, the J call TRBJ2-3; D ambiguous. CDR1 and CDR2 from the germline V gene are SGDLS and YYNGEE. This CDR3 comprises 13 residues. Trimming shortened V by 4 bases and J by 1 base, and 7 bases separated the two germline ends. Here the CDR3 DNA reads TGTGCCAGCAGCCGTTGGCGCACAGATACGCAGTATTTT. Translation: CASSRWRTDTQYF.

This clonotype was seen at least ten times. The chain joins TRBV18 to TRBJ2-3; no clear D gene. CDR3 length: 13 amino acids. V was pared by 3 bases and J by 8 bases, with 12 bases between. Germline V CDR1 and CDR2: KGHSH, LQKENI. This CDR3 reads CASSPSTQSTQYF. In DNA, the CDR3 is TGTGCCAGCTCACCCTCGACGCAGTCTACGCAGTATTTT.

This clonotype was seen ten or more times. The V and J genes are TRBV2 and TRBJ2-4, with 7 bases identical to TRBD1. The V and J ends lost 0 bases and 10 bases, in that order; junction bases with no gene match: 9. This CDR3 region has 15 residues. The germline gives CDR1 SNHLY, CDR2 FYNNEI. The CDR3 DNA reads as TGTGCCAGCAGTGAAGCATCAGGGACAGCTCTTATTCAGTACTTC. Amino acid sequence: CASSEASGTALIQYF.

This sequence joins TRBV5-5 and TRBJ2-5; 9 bases are shared with TRBD2. Unmatched junction bases numbered 6, after V lost 4 bases and J lost 2 bases. CDR3 length: 15 residues. Germline assignment: CDR1 SGHKS and CDR2 YYEKEE (reference sequence). The CDR3 DNA is TGTGCCAGCAGCGGGCTAGCGGGACCACAAGAGACCCAGTACTTC. The encoded protein is CASSGLAGPQETQYF.

There are a few counts of this clonotype. The chain couples TRBV10-3 to TRBJ1-2; D unresolved. CDR3 size: 13 residues. Germline lookup yields CDR1 ENHRY and CDR2 SYGVKD. V was clipped by 4 bases and J by 2 bases, with 8 bases between them. CDR3 sequence: CAISVQENYGYTF. DNA for the CDR3: TGTGCCATCAGTGTACAAGAGAACTATGGCTACACCTTC.

As for this clonotype: A read error likely explains this, since a far larger clone differs by one base. This chain connects TRBV11-1 to TRBJ2-5; 11 bases fit TRBD2. The CDR3 covers 16 residues. Trimming cost V 0 bases and J 11 bases; bases outside gene matches: 11. CDR1 is SGHAT, CDR2 FQDESV, per germline (reference sequence). CDR3 sequence: CASSLATSGIYNEQYF. The CDR3 DNA follows: TGTGCCAGCAGCTTAGCGACTAGCGGGATATACAATGAGCAGTACTTC.

This clonotype appeared many times. The rearrangement uses TRBV6-2 or TRBV6-3 and TRBJ2-3; the D gene could be TRBD1 or TRBD2 (5 bases each). The CDR3 is 16 amino acids. CDR1 and CDR2 from the germline V gene are MNHEY and SVGEGT. The V end was cut by 5 bases, the J end by 0 bases, with 15 bases between. The CDR3 loop is CASSGGIPTSTDTQYF. In nucleotides, the CDR3 is TGTGCCAGCAGTGGGGGAATCCCAACTAGCACAGATACGCAGTATTTT.

This clonotype was detected many times. This sequence joins TRBV20-1 and TRBJ1-5, with TRBD1 identical over 9 bases. V lost 6 bases to trimming and J lost 3 bases; unmatched junction nucleotides: 6. Germline CDR1 is DFQATT and CDR2 is SNEGSKA (reference sequence). This CDR3 spans 14 amino acids. CDR3 residues: CSASTGGYNQPQHF. The DNA of the CDR3 is TGCAGTGCGTCCACAGGGGGCTACAATCAGCCCCAGCATTTT.

Concerning this clonotype: With a much larger clone just one base away, this may be a read error. The J gene is TRBJ2-1, the V gene TRBV20-1; TRBD2 agrees at 12 bases. Germline lookup yields CDR1 DFQATT and CDR2 SNEGSKA (reference sequence). The CDR3 sequence is 16 residues long. The V and J ends lost 3 bases and 10 bases, in that order; junction bases with no gene match: 13. CDR3 loop: CSARTSGRSVAYEQFF. The CDR3 region has the DNA TGCAGTGCTAGGACTAGCGGGAGAAGCGTTGCATACGAGCAGTTCTTC.

The V call is TRBV6-5, the J call TRBJ2-1; D remains ambiguous. CDR3 length: 13 amino acids. V lost 1 base to trimming and J lost 8 bases, with 9 bases between them. Germline V gives CDR1 MNHEY, CDR2 SVGAGI. Written as DNA, the CDR3 is TGTGCCAGCAGTTACTTCAGAAGCCATGAGCAGTTCTTC. It codes for CASSYFRSHEQFF.